This T cell receptor (beta chain) was identified during a study of blood T cells in healthy people across ages. Notes on the study in general: There were more naive CD4+ cells and higher diversity in long-lived donors than in aged donors.

Using a J-beta primer mix together with a sample-barcoded 5' primer, a second PCR was run for roughly 7 to 12 cycles. Each CDR3 protein is one row after TCRdb ran MiXCR on the 5' RACE reads. The sample has around 750,000 distinct CDR3 sequences, about 55% seen once. CDR3 length: 16 residues. CDR1 SGHAT and CDR2 FQNNGV come from the germline V gene. V lost 5 bases, J lost 1 base, and 6 bases stayed unmatched. About this clonotype: Its antigen is as yet unknown.

The TCR comes from a man at least 80 years old in good health. Sequencing was done on a sample of blood. J is TRBJ2-1 and V is TRBV11-2, with 9 bases aligning to TRBD2. CDR3 residues: CASSQYTSGSYNEQFF. CDR3 sequence (DNA): TGTGCCAGCAGCCAATACACTAGCGGGTCCTACAATGAGCAGTTCTTC.